The count of the clone carrying this T cell receptor (beta chain) is one. Its matching antigen is unknown. The sample originates from a study of long-term antiretroviral therapy in people with HIV. Study-wide results and limits: In the period from the mid-2000s to the late 2010s, blood was collected, possibly under older ART regimens.

V dropped 4 bases and J dropped 3 bases, with 6 bases sitting between them. This CDR3 region has 12 residues. Germline CDR1 is PRHDT and CDR2 is FYEKMQ (reference sequence). The authors ran the immunoSEQ assay, v3.0, at survey level. In sequencing, 40,000-50,000 T-cell genomes per sample were targeted. The repertoire was sequenced with immunoSEQ multiplex PCR; TCRdb's copy has only in-frame clones and lacks some. The table shows approximately 6,700 clones, with 65% to 75% occurring only once. The input for sequencing was unsorted PBMCs, taken 0.1 years before starting antiretroviral therapy. The chain carries TRBV13 and TRBJ2-5; D unclear. The TCR comes from a man younger than 30 with HIV. The CDR3 nucleotides read TGTGCCAGCAGCTGGGAAAAAGAGACCCAGTACTTC. This encodes CASSWEKETQYF.